This T cell receptor beta chain appears in the sequencing data of a study of T cell repertoires in ileal Crohn's disease. Data came from immunoSEQ multiplex PCR; TCRdb stores just in-frame clones and leaves some out. The top ten clones hold approximately 11% of a sample with 8,000 or so clones, roughly 85% of them seen once. A remark on this clone: Its antigen remains unidentified.

CDR1 is SEHNR, CDR2 FQNEAQ, per germline (reference sequence). CDR3 length equals 16 residues. Germline trimming cut 3 bases from V and 0 bases from J; bases unmatched to any gene: 5. Whole-study results and caveats: Clonality above 26.8% at surgery always came with endoscopic recurrence. High-frequency clones were more common in sorted CD8 than CD4 cells.

The time point is: inflamed ileum from the surgical specimen. Patients were adults with ileal or ileocolonic Crohn's disease needing resection. The receptor's source is an adult with Crohn's disease. The material sequenced was ileal tissue. V is TRBV7-9 and J is TRBJ2-1; TRBD2 matches at 7 bases. The CDR3, as DNA: TGTGCCAGCAGCTTTGGACTAGTCCTCTCCTACAATGAGCAGTTCTTC. This encodes CASSFGLVLSYNEQFF. The whole variable domain, filled in from reference TRBV7-9 and TRBJ2-1, reads DTGVSQNPRHKITKRGQNVTFRCDPISEHNRLYWYRQTLGQGPEFLTYFQNEAQLEKSRLLSDRFSAERPKGSFSTLEIQRTEQGDSAMYLCASSFGLVLSYNEQFFGPGTRLTVL.